This T cell receptor (beta chain) is from a study of blood T cell repertoires in COVID-19. Profiled with immunoSEQ multiplex PCR; TCRdb holds only in-frame clones, not every one. The table lists tens of thousands of clones, about 90% of them singletons. This clonotype originated in a man aged 45-60 years with active COVID-19. Sequences were obtained from peripheral blood.

In DNA form, the CDR3 reads TGTGCCACCAGCCCCACCGGGACAAAGAATCAGCCCCAGCATTTT. This gives the protein CATSPTGTKNQPQHF. This chain joins TRBV15 and TRBJ1-5; D perhaps matches TRBD1 (6 bases). V was shortened by 5 bases and J by 4 bases, with 15 bases between the two germline ends. Germline V gives CDR1 LNHNV, CDR2 YYDKDF (reference sequence). This CDR3 region has 15 residues.